The 27 T cell receptor beta chains below come from one sample, sequenced in a study of PD-L1 blockade in urothelial cancer. The sample's time point: pretreatment peripheral blood. Assay: immunoSEQ multiplex PCR; the TCRdb copy retains only in-frame clones and omits some. The sample holds roughly 130,000 clones, about 81% seen once. This material consisted of PBMCs, taken around atezolizumab (anti-PD-L1) treatment. These receptors all come from a man aged 45-65 years with urothelial cancer.

This clone appeared once. The gene calls are TRBV4-2 and TRBJ2-4; maybe TRBD1 (5 bases). Trimming stripped 5 bases from V and 4 bases from J, with 9 bases between. The CDR3 runs 13 residues. Germline loops: CDR1 LGHNA, CDR2 YNFKEQ. The CDR3 spells CASSYQGKNIQYF. CDR3 sequence (DNA): TGTGCCAGCAGCTACCAGGGAAAAAACATTCAGTACTTC.

This clone was seen a few times. The CDR3 DNA sequence: TGTGCCTGGAGTGGGGCGTCGCAGGGTGTGTATCAGCCCCAGCATTTT. Translating gives CAWSGASQGVYQPQHF. The J gene is TRBJ1-5, the V gene TRBV30; D may be TRBD1 (5 bases). Deletions cut 1 base from V and 5 bases from J, with 18 bases between. The CDR3 is 16 residues long. Germline CDR1 and CDR2: GTSNPN and SVGIG (reference sequence).

The chain employs TRBV7-2 and TRBJ2-3, with D unclear. V lost 3 bases and J 5 bases, leaving 6 bases between the germline ends. CDR1 is SGHTA and CDR2 is FQGNSA in the germline V gene. This CDR3 contains 12 residues. CDR3 in DNA: TGTGCCAGCAGCTTCTTCAGAGATACGCAGTATTTT. Protein: CASSFFRDTQYF. Filled out from reference TRBV7-2 and TRBJ2-3, the complete variable domain reads GAGVSQSPSNKVTEKGKDVELRCDPISGHTALYWYRQSLGQGLEFLIYFQGNSAPDKSGLPSDRFSAERTGGSVSTLTIQRTQQEDSAVYLCASSFFRDTQYFGPGTRLTVL.

The V gene is TRBV30, the J gene TRBJ2-4; no clear D. The CDR3 sequence is 14 residues long. V was cut by 0 bases and J by 4 bases, with 10 bases left in between. The germline CDR1 and CDR2 sequences are GTSNPN and SVGIG (reference sequence). The CDR3 loop reads CAWSVRGPKNIQYF. The CDR3, as DNA: TGTGCCTGGAGTGTACGAGGCCCGAAAAACATTCAGTACTTC.

This clone was detected a few times. The V gene is TRBV6-1, the J gene TRBJ1-4; 8 nucleotides line up with TRBD1. The CDR3 is 13 residues long. CDR1 and CDR2 (germline): MNHNS, SASEGT. Trimming cost V 8 bases and J 8 bases; bases outside gene matches: 7. CDR3 DNA sequence: TGTGCCAGCCTTCTACAGGGGGGCGAAAAACTGTTTTTT. This codes for CASLLQGGEKLFF.

The chain combines TRBV30 with TRBJ2-6, with no clear D. CDR3 length equals 16 residues. Trimming took 3 bases from V and 4 from J, leaving 16 bases between them. CDR1 and CDR2 from the germline V gene are GTSNPN and SVGIG (reference sequence). CDR3 bases: TGTGCCTGGAGCACGGTTCTAGGAGACGGGGCCAACGTCCTGACTTTC. Its translation: CAWSTVLGDGANVLTF.

The CDR3 region has the DNA TGTGCCAGCAGTGCAGGAACCTATGGCTACACCTTC. Its translation is CASSAGTYGYTF. V and J are TRBV6-5 and TRBJ1-2; no definite D call. Germline CDR1 and CDR2: MNHEY and SVGAGI. The V end lost 5 bases, the J end lost 4 bases, and 8 bases lay between the germline ends. This CDR3 has 12 amino acids.

J is TRBJ1-2 and V is TRBV19, with 7 bases that match TRBD1. Looked up from germline, CDR1 is LNHDA and CDR2 is SQIVND (reference sequence). The CDR3 totals 12 residues. V shed 4 bases, J shed 8 bases, and the junction held 4 bases outside the gene matches. The CDR3 sequence: CASSKTGLGYTF. CDR3 DNA sequence: TGTGCCAGTAGTAAGACAGGGTTGGGCTACACCTTC. The whole variable domain, filled in from reference TRBV19 and TRBJ1-2, reads DGGITQSPKYLFRKEGQNVTLSCEQNLNHDAMYWYRQDPGQGLRLIYYSQIVNDFQKGDIAEGYSVSREKKESFPLTVTSAQKNPTAFYLCASSKTGLGYTFGSGTRLTVV.

This clone was seen a handful of times. One junction end disagrees with the germline gene, perhaps due to a read error. This chain joins TRBV7-7 and TRBJ2-1, with 12 nucleotides matching TRBD2. This CDR3 is built from 15 residues. In germline, CDR1 is SSHAT, CDR2 FNYEAQ (reference sequence). As DNA, the CDR3 is TGTGCTAGCAGCCGGACTAGCGGGGACTACAATGAGCAGTTCTTC. It is translated as CASSRTSGDYNEQFF.

This sequence joins TRBV6-1 and TRBJ1-4; D may be TRBD1 (5 bases). The length of the CDR3 is 14 residues. CDR1 is MNHNS and CDR2 is SASEGT in the germline V gene. V was clipped by 7 bases and J by 3 bases, with 12 bases between them. For the CDR3, the DNA is TGTGCCAGCAAGGTCGGGGGGGCTAATGAAAAACTGTTTTTT. Protein sequence: CASKVGGANEKLFF.

V is TRBV11-2 and J is TRBJ2-5; 9 bases are shared with TRBD2. Trimming at V came to 5 bases and at J to 4 bases, leaving 11 bases not matched to a gene. Germline V gene data show CDR1 as SGHAT and CDR2 as FQNNGV. The CDR3 loop spans 16 amino acids. CDR3 loop: CASSPRASGVLETQYF. The CDR3 region has the DNA TGTGCCAGCAGCCCCCGGGCTAGCGGGGTTCTAGAGACCCAGTACTTC. The full variable domain, in which reference TRBV11-2 and TRBJ2-5 provide the parts outside the CDR3, is EAGVAQSPRYKIIEKRQSVAFWCNPISGHATLYWYQQILGQGPKLLIQFQNNGVVDDSQLPKDRFSAERLKGVDSTLKIQPAKLEDSAVYLCASSPRASGVLETQYFGPGTRLLVL.

The chain carries TRBV28 and TRBJ2-7; D is undetermined. Germline assignment: CDR1 MDHEN and CDR2 SYDVKM. The CDR3 is made up of 12 amino acids. V lost 9 bases and J lost 2, with 11 bases in between. The CDR3: CASRSQTYEQYF. DNA for the CDR3: TGTGCCAGTAGATCACAGACCTACGAGCAGTACTTC.

This clone was seen a handful of times. The rearrangement joins TRBV19 to TRBJ2-7, with D possibly being TRBD1 (5 bases). The ends were cut back, 3 bases at V and 3 bases at J, with 12 bases in the middle. This CDR3 spans 14 amino acids. Per germline, CDR1 LNHDA and CDR2 SQIVND (reference sequence). CDR3 amino acids: CASSIVGRDYEQYF. DNA of the CDR3: TGTGCCAGTAGTATCGTCGGCAGGGACTACGAGCAGTACTTC.

J is TRBJ2-3 and V is TRBV5-4; 11 positions agree with TRBD2. CDR3 length: 17 residues. CDR1 and CDR2 (germline): SGHNT, YYREEE (reference sequence). With 4 bases clipped from V and 1 base from J, the junction kept 8 bases outside the gene matches. CDR3 nucleotide sequence: TGTGCCAGCAGCCCGCCGGGACTAGCGGCGGGCACAGATACGCAGTATTTT. Translated: CASSPPGLAAGTDTQYF.

This chain connects TRBV23-1 to TRBJ2-1, with 11 nucleotides matching TRBD2. TRBV23-1 is recorded as an ORF, its role being uncertain. J lost 6 bases, V lost 4 bases, and 11 bases had no gene match. This CDR3 is 17 amino acids long. In nucleotides, the CDR3 is TGCGCCAGCAGTCGGGGACACGAAACTAGCGGGAGCAATGAGCAGTTCTTC. This gives the protein CASSRGHETSGSNEQFF.

This sequence joins TRBV7-9 and TRBJ2-3, with TRBD1 identical over 7 bases. The germline V gene has CDR1 SEHNR and CDR2 FQNEAQ (reference sequence). Trimming cost V 1 base and J 1 base; bases outside gene matches: 2. The CDR3 is 15 residues long. The CDR3 sequence: CASSLDTGGTDTQYF. The DNA of the CDR3 is TGTGCCAGCAGCTTAGATACAGGGGGCACAGATACGCAGTATTTT.

V gene TRBV7-9 combines with J gene TRBJ2-5, with 13 bases aligning to TRBD2. V lost 5 bases to trimming and J lost 4 bases; unmatched junction nucleotides: 7. The CDR3 is 16 amino acids. Germline CDR1 SEHNR, CDR2 FQNEAQ (reference sequence). This CDR3 reads CASSPGLAGVTETQYF. The CDR3 bases are TGTGCCAGCAGCCCTGGACTAGCGGGAGTGACAGAGACCCAGTACTTC.

The V call is TRBV4-1, the J call TRBJ1-2; the D gene is possibly TRBD1 (5 bases). The CDR3 covers 17 residues. V gave up 2 bases and J gave up 0 bases, with 16 bases separating them. From germline, CDR1 is MGHRA and CDR2 YSYEKL. In DNA, the CDR3 is TGCGCCAGCAGCCAATCGCCGGGACTGATAGCTAACTATGGCTACACCTTC. This gives the protein CASSQSPGLIANYGYTF.

The chain has TRBV11-2 and TRBJ2-2; TRBD2 aligns across 8 bases. After removal of 1 base from V and 4 bases from J, the junction contained 2 bases not matched to a gene. Germline CDR1 and CDR2: SGHAT and FQNNGV. The CDR3 extends over 15 amino acids. The CDR3 loop reads CASSLVTSATGELFF. CDR3 coding DNA: TGTGCCAGCAGCTTAGTGACTAGCGCCACCGGGGAGCTGTTTTTT. The complete variable domain, with remaining parts taken from reference TRBV11-2 and TRBJ2-2, reads EAGVAQSPRYKIIEKRQSVAFWCNPISGHATLYWYQQILGQGPKLLIQFQNNGVVDDSQLPKDRFSAERLKGVDSTLKIQPAKLEDSAVYLCASSLVTSATGELFFGEGSRLTVL.

The genes are TRBV9 and TRBJ2-7; D may be TRBD1 (6 bases). The CDR3 contains 14 residues. Trimming cost V 3 bases and J 2 bases, with 12 bases left between them. The germline CDR1 and CDR2 sequences are SGDLS and YYNGEE. This CDR3 is CASSGRDTTYEQYF. As DNA, the CDR3 is TGTGCCAGCAGCGGACGGGACACCACCTACGAGCAGTACTTC.

This rearrangement joins TRBV10-3 to TRBJ2-3; TRBD2 matches 8 bases. The CDR3 extends over 18 amino acids. With V trimmed by 3 bases and J by 4 bases, 15 bases remained unmatched. Germline values: CDR1 ENHRY, CDR2 SYGVKD. The CDR3 nucleotides read TGTGCCATCAGTGACGTCCCGGGAGGGTCGCGATTTGCAGATACGCAGTATTTT. It translates to CAISDVPGGSRFADTQYF.

This clone was observed once. The rearrangement joins TRBV5-1 to TRBJ2-7; 8 bases agree with TRBD1. CDR3 length: 14 amino acids. Germline V gene lookup returns CDR1 SGHRS and CDR2 YFSETQ. V shed 4 bases, J shed 2 bases, and the junction held 5 bases outside the gene matches. CDR3 sequence reads: CASSLGTGPYEQYF. CDR3 coding DNA: TGCGCCAGCAGCCTGGGGACAGGTCCCTACGAGCAGTACTTC. Together with reference TRBV5-1 and TRBJ2-7, the CDR3 gives the full variable domain: KAGVTQTPRYLIKTRGQQVTLSCSPISGHRSVSWYQQTPGQGLQFLFEYFSETQRNKGNFPGRFSGRQFSNSRSEMNVSTLELGDSALYLCASSLGTGPYEQYFGPGTRLTVT.

The chain carries TRBV28 and TRBJ2-5, with 8 nucleotides matching TRBD1. This CDR3 contains 15 residues. CDR1 is MDHEN and CDR2 is SYDVKM in the germline V gene. V shed 7 bases, J shed 1 base, and the junction held 8 bases outside the gene matches. The CDR3 protein is CASTWTGRTQETQYF. CDR3 in DNA: TGTGCCAGCACCTGGACAGGGCGAACCCAAGAGACCCAGTACTTC.

The chain carries TRBV2 and TRBJ2-2; TRBD2 aligns across 10 bases. The CDR3 has 15 amino acids. Trimming cost V 6 bases and J 6 bases; bases outside gene matches: 7. CDR1 and CDR2 from the germline V gene are SNHLY and FYNNEI. The CDR3 loop reads CASSLAGDGSGELFF. The CDR3 region has the DNA TGTGCCAGCAGCCTAGCGGGAGATGGCTCCGGGGAGCTGTTTTTT. Together with reference TRBV2 and TRBJ2-2, the CDR3 gives the full variable domain: EPEVTQTPSHQVTQMGQEVILRCVPISNHLYFYWYRQILGQKVEFLVSFYNNEISEKSEIFDDQFSVERPDGSNFTLKIRSTKLEDSAMYFCASSLAGDGSGELFFGEGSRLTVL.

This clone has a handful of counts. V and J are TRBV7-2 and TRBJ1-5, with D uncertain. Trimming took off 0 bases at V and 3 bases at J, with 9 bases between the two ends. CDR3 length: 15 amino acids. Germline CDR1 SGHTA, CDR2 FQGNSA. The DNA for the CDR3 is TGTGCCAGCAGCTTAGCTGGAGGCTCCAATCAGCCCCAGCATTTT. Translating gives CASSLAGGSNQPQHF.

The rearrangement joins TRBV2 to TRBJ1-2; TRBD1 might be the D (5 bases). Trimming took off 4 bases at V and 6 bases at J, with 15 bases between the two ends. The CDR3 runs to 14 residues. Germline values: CDR1 SNHLY, CDR2 FYNNEI. The chain's CDR3 is CASSVQVHLDGYTF. The CDR3 DNA is TGTGCCAGCAGTGTACAGGTACACCTCGATGGCTACACCTTC.

V and J are TRBV20-1 and TRBJ2-7, with D maybe TRBD2 (6 bases). Germline V gene lookup returns CDR1 DFQATT and CDR2 SNEGSKA (reference sequence). Deletions cut 5 bases from V and 3 bases from J, with 8 bases between. This CDR3 comprises 11 residues. CDR3: CSARGIYEQYF. The CDR3 DNA follows: TGCAGTGCTCGGGGGATCTACGAGCAGTACTTC.